This T cell receptor (beta chain) was documented in a study of CD8+ T cells in alopecia areata. Notes on the study in general: Unlike in mice, where it was clearer, TCR sharing across patients was less clear, possibly HLA-related. Among the top 100, expanded CD8+ clones, as well as scalp clonality, were significantly decreased by tofacitinib. Sequences from scalp samples also cover resident alphabeta T cells of normal skin.

In the case of this clone: The target antigen is unknown.

V gave up 5 bases and J gave up 2 bases, with 13 bases separating them. Germline CDR1 MNHNS, CDR2 SASEGT. This CDR3 has 14 amino acids. Documented treatment: oral pan-JAK inhibitor, 5-10 mg twice daily. Lesional scalp tissue (obtained by punch biopsy) and peripheral blood were collected from alopecia areata patients. Once RNA had been extracted, it was reverse transcribed into cDNA to act as the sequencing template. Data came from immunoSEQ multiplex PCR; TCRdb stores just in-frame clones and leaves some out. Of about 140,000 clones in the sample, about 85% were seen once. This TCR was recovered from a human donor with alopecia areata. Sequencing was performed on CD8+ T cells sorted from blood, taken at week 4, from a patient treated with tofacitinib. This chain links TRBV6-1 with TRBJ2-7; D may be TRBD2 (6 bases). CDR3: CASSPLAYPYEQYF. The CDR3 DNA follows: TGTGCCAGCAGTCCGCTAGCGTACCCCTACGAGCAGTACTTC.